A selection of T cell receptor beta chains follows, all from one sample in a study of blood T cell repertoires in COVID-19. The method was immunoSEQ multiplex PCR; TCRdb's version includes in-frame clones alone and lacks a portion of them. The sample holds 140,000 or so clones, 84% seen once. Sequencing was done on a sample of PBMCs or T cells enriched from blood (not recorded which). These receptors all come from a woman under 30 who had been exposed to COVID-19. Each CDR3 is given without its conserved first and last residue.

V gene: TRBV19
CDR3 protein: ASSIGASSPLH

V gene: TRBV28
CDR3 protein: ASSRGQGYQPQH

V gene: TRBV27
CDR3 protein: ASSLDRGRLETQY

V gene: TRBV11-2
CDR3 protein: ASSLVGASEGTEAF

V gene: TRBV5-5
CDR3 protein: ASSLYFSGELF

V gene: TRBV18
CDR3 protein: ASFHRELAGAPGSPYNEQF

V gene: TRBV2
CDR3 protein: ASWAGNTGELF

V gene: TRBV30
CDR3 protein: AWSLRGVVGYT

V gene: TRBV2
CDR3 protein: ASTKRQGPLEAF

V gene: TRBV5-4
CDR3 protein: ASSFRDRGYYGYT

V gene: TRBV20-1
CDR3 protein: SASASRGFYGYT

V gene: TRBV19
CDR3 protein: ASSRTADLRTDTQY

V gene: TRBV10-2
CDR3 protein: ASRAGTTNSAYEQY

V gene: TRBV6-2/TRBV6-3
CDR3 protein: ASSSAGIRTDTQY

V gene: TRBV4-3
CDR3 protein: ASSQNSGGGTDTQY

V gene: TRBV3-1/TRBV3-2
CDR3 protein: ASSKSGYNEQF

V gene: TRBV11-1
CDR3 protein: ASSLAPVVATQY

V gene: TRBV3-1/TRBV3-2
CDR3 protein: ASSLGLAASTDTQY

V gene: TRBV6-5
CDR3 protein: ASRIVRGKLF

V gene: TRBV4-3
CDR3 protein: ASSQDPQGADGYT

V gene: TRBV28
CDR3 protein: ASSYPGTGEGYT

V gene: TRBV2
CDR3 protein: ASNRGAQPQH

V gene: TRBV28
CDR3 protein: ASSPGFATNEKLF

V gene: TRBV13
CDR3 protein: ASSLGPSGRDEQY